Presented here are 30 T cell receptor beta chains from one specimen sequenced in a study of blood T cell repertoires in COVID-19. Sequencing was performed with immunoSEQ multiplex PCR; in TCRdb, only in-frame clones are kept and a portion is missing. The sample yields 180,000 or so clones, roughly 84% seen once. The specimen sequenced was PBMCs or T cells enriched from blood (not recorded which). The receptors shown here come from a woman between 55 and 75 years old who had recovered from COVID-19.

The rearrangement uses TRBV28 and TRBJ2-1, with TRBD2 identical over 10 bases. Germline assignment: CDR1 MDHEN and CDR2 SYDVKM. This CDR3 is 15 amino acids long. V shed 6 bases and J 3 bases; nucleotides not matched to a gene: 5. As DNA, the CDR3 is TGTGCCAGCAGCAGAGGACTAGCGGACTACAATGAGCAGTTCTTC. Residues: CASSRGLADYNEQFF.

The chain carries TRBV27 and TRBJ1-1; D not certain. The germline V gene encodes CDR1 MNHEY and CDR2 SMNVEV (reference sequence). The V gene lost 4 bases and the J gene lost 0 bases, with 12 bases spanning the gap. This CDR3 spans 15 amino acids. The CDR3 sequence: CASSSRVRLNTEAFF. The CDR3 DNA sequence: TGTGCCAGCAGTTCCCGGGTCCGATTGAACACTGAAGCTTTCTTT.

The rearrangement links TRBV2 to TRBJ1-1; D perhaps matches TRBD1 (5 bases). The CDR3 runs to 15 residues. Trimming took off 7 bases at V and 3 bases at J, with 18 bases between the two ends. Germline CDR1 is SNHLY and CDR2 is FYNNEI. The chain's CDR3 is CASTWTPRDDTEAFF. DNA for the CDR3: TGTGCCAGCACCTGGACCCCCAGGGATGACACTGAAGCTTTCTTT.

CDR3: CASSFGGAEETQYF. DNA of the CDR3: TGCGCCAGCAGCTTCGGAGGGGCCGAAGAGACCCAGTACTTC. The chain carries TRBV5-1 and TRBJ2-5, with D maybe TRBD2 (6 bases). Germline CDR1 reads SGHRS; CDR2 reads YFSETQ. V was cut by 2 bases and J by 3 bases, with 11 bases left in between. The CDR3 sequence is 14 residues long.

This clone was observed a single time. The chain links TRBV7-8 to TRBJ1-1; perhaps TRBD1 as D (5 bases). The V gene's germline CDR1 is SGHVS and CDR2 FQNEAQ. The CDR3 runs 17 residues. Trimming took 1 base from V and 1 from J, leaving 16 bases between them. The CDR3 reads CASSLVAGTLSNTEAFF. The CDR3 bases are TGTGCCAGCAGCTTAGTTGCGGGGACCTTGTCGAACACTGAAGCTTTCTTT.

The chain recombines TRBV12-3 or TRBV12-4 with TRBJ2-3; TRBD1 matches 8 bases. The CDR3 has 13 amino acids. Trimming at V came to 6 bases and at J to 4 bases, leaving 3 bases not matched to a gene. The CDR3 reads CASSQGAADTQYF. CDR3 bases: TGTGCCAGCAGCCAGGGGGCCGCAGATACGCAGTATTTT.

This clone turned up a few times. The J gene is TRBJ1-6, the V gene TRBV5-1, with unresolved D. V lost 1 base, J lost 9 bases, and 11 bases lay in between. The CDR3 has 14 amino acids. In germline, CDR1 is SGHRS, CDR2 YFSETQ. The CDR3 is CASSLFGVGSPLHF. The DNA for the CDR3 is TGCGCCAGCAGCTTGTTCGGGGTGGGTTCACCCCTCCACTTT.

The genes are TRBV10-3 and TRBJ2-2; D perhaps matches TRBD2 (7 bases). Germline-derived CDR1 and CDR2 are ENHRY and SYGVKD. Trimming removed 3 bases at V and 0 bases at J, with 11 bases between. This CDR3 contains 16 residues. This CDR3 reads CAISDLGGANTGELFF. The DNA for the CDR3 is TGTGCCATCAGTGATCTAGGGGGGGCGAACACCGGGGAGCTGTTTTTT.

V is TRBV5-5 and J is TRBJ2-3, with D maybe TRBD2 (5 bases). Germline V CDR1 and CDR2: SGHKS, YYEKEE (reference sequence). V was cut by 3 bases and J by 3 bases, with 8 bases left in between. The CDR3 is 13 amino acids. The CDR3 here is CASSSPGTDTQYF. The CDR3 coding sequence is TGTGCCAGCAGCTCCCCGGGGACAGATACGCAGTATTTT.

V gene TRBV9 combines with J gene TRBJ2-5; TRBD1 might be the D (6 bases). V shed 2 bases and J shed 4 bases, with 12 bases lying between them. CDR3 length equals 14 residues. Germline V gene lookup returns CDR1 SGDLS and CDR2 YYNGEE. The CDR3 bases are TGTGCCAGCAGCGTTTCAGGGGTTGGAGAGACCCAGTACTTC. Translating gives CASSVSGVGETQYF.

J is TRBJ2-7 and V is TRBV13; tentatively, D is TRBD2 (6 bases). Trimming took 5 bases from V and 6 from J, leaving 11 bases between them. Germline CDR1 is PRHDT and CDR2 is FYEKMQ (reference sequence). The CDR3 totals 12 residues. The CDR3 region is CASSLGGGEQYF. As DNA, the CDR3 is TGTGCCAGCAGCCTGGGGGGTGGCGAGCAGTACTTC.

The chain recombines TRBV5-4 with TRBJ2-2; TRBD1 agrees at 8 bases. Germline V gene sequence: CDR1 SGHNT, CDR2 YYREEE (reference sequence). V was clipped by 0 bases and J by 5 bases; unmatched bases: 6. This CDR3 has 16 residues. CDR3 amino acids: CASSLETGVGTGELFF. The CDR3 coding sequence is TGTGCCAGCAGCTTGGAGACAGGGGTAGGAACCGGGGAGCTGTTTTTT.

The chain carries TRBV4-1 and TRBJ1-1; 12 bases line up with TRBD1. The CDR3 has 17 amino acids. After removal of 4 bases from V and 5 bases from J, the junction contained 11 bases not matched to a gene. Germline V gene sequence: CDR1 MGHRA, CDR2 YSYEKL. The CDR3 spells CASSPLGQGAIRTEAFF. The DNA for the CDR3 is TGCGCCAGCAGCCCCTTGGGACAGGGGGCCATCAGGACTGAAGCTTTCTTT.

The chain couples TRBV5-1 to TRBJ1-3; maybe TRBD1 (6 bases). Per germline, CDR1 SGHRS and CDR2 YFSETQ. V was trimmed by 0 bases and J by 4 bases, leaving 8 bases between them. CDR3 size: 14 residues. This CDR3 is CASSLGTEGNTIYF. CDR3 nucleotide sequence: TGCGCCAGCAGCTTGGGGACAGAAGGAAACACCATATATTTT.

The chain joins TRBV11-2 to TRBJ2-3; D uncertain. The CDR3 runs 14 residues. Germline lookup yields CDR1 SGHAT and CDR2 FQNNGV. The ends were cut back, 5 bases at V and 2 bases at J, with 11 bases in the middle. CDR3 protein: CASSLLLLTDTQYF. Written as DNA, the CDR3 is TGTGCCAGCAGCCTCTTACTCCTCACAGATACGCAGTATTTT. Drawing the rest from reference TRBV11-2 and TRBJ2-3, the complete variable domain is EAGVAQSPRYKIIEKRQSVAFWCNPISGHATLYWYQQILGQGPKLLIQFQNNGVVDDSQLPKDRFSAERLKGVDSTLKIQPAKLEDSAVYLCASSLLLLTDTQYFGPGTRLTVL.

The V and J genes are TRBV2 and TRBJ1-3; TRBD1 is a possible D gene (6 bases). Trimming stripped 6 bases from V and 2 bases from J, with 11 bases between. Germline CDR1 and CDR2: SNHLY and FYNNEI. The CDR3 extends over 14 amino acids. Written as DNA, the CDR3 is TGTGCCAGCAGGGAGACAGGAGCTGGAAACACCATATATTTT. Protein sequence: CASRETGAGNTIYF.

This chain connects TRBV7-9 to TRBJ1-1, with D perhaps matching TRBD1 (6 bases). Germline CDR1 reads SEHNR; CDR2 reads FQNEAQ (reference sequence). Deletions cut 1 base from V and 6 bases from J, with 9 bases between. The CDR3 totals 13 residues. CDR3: CASSLVEGAEAFF. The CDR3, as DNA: TGTGCCAGCAGCTTAGTTGAGGGGGCTGAAGCTTTCTTT.

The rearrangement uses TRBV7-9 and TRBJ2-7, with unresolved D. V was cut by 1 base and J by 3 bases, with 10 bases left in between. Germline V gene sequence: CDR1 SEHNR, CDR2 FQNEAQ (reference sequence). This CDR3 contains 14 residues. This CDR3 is CASSLGAAVYEQYF. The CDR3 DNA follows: TGTGCCAGCAGCTTAGGGGCTGCAGTCTACGAGCAGTACTTC.

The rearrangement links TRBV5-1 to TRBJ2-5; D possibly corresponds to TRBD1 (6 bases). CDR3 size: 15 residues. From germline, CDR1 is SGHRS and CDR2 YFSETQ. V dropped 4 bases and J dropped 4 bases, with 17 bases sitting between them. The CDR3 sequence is CASSPLTTGGETQYF. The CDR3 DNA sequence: TGCGCCAGCAGCCCACTCACGACAGGCGGAGAGACCCAGTACTTC.

Here the CDR3 reads CASSLNLQFF. As DNA, the CDR3 is TGTGCCAGCAGCTTAAATTTGCAGTTCTTC. The V gene is TRBV6-5, the J gene TRBJ2-1; D not resolved. Per germline, CDR1 MNHEY and CDR2 SVGAGI. V gave up 6 bases and J gave up 12 bases, with 9 bases separating them. The CDR3 has 10 residues.

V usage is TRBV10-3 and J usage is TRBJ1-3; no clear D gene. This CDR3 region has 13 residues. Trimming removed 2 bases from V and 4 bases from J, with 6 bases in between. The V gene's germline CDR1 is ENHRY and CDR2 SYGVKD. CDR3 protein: CAISESLGNTIYF. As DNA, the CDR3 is TGTGCCATCAGTGAGAGTCTAGGAAACACCATATATTTT.

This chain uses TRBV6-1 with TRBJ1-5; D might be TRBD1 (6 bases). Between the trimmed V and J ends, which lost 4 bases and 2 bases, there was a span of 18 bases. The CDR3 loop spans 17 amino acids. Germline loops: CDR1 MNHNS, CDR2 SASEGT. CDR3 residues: CASSALWGRFGNQPQHF. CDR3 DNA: TGTGCCAGCAGTGCCCTCTGGGGGCGGTTTGGCAATCAGCCCCAGCATTTT.

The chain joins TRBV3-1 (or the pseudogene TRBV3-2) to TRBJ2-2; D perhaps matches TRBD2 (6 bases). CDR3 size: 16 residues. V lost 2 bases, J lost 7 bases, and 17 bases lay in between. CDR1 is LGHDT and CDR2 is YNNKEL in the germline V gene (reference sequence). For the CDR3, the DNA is TGTGCCAGCAGCCAAATAGGATCGGGGACTTTCGGGGAGCTGTTTTTT. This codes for CASSQIGSGTFGELFF.

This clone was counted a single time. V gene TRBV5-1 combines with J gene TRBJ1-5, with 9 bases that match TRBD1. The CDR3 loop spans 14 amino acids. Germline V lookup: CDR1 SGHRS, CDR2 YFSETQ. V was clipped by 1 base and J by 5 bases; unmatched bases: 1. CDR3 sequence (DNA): TGCGCCAGCAGCTTGCGGACAGGGGATCAGCCCCAGCATTTT. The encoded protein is CASSLRTGDQPQHF.

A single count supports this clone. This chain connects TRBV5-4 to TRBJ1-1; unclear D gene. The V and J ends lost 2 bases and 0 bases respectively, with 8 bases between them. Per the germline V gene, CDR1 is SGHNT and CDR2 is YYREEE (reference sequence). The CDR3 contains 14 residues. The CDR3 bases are TGTGCCAGCAGCTTTCAGGCCATGAACACTGAAGCTTTCTTT. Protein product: CASSFQAMNTEAFF.

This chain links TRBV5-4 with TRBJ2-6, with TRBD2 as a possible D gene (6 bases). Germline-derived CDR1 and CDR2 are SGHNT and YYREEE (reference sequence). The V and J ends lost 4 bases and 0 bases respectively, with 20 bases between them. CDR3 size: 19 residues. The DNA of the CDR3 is TGTGCCAGCAGCCCAGGGCCTAGCGTAGGGATCTCTGGGGCCAACGTCCTGACTTTC. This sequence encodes CASSPGPSVGISGANVLTF.

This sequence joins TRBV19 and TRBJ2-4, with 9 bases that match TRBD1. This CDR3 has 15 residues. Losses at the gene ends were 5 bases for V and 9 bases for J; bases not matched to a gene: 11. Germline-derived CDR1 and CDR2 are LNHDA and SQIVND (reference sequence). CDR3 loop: CASSSSRDRATIQYF. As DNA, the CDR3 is TGTGCCAGTAGTTCAAGCCGGGACAGGGCTACCATTCAGTACTTC. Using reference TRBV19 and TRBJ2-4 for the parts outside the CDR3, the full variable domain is DGGITQSPKYLFRKEGQNVTLSCEQNLNHDAMYWYRQDPGQGLRLIYYSQIVNDFQKGDIAEGYSVSREKKESFPLTVTSAQKNPTAFYLCASSSSRDRATIQYFGAGTRLSVL.

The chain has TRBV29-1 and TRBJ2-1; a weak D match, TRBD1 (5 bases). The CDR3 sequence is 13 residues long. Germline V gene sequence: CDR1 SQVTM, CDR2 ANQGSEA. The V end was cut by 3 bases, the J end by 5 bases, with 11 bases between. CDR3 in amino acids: CSVEMRRDNEQFF. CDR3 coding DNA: TGCAGCGTTGAGATGCGCAGGGACAATGAGCAGTTCTTC.

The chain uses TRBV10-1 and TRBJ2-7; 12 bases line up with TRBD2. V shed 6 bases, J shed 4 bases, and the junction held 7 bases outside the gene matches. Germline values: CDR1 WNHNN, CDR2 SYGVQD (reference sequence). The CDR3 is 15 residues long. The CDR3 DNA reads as TGCGCCAGCAGGATGACTAGCGGGAGCGGATACGAGCAGTACTTC. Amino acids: CASRMTSGSGYEQYF.

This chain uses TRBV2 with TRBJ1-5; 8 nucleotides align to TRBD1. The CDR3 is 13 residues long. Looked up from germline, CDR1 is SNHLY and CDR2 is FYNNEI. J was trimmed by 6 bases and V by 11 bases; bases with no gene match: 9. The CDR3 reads CACRTGRVQPQHF. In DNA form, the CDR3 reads TGTGCCTGCCGGACAGGGCGCGTTCAGCCCCAGCATTTT. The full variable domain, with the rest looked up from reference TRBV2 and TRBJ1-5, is EPEVTQTPSHQVTQMGQEVILRCVPISNHLYFYWYRQILGQKVEFLVSFYNNEISEKSEIFDDQFSVERPDGSNFTLKIRSTKLEDSAMYFCACRTGRVQPQHFGDGTRLSIL.